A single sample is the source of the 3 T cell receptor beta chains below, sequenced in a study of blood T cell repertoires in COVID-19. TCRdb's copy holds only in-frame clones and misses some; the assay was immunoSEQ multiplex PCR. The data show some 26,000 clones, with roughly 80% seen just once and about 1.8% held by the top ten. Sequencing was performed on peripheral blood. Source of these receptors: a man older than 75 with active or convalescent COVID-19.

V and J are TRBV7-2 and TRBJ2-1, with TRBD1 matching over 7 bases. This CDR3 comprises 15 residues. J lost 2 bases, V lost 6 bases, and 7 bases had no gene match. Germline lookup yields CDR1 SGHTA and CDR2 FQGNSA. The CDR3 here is CASSRGQGAYNEQFF. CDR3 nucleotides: TGTGCCAGCAGTAGGGGGCAGGGGGCCTACAATGAGCAGTTCTTC.

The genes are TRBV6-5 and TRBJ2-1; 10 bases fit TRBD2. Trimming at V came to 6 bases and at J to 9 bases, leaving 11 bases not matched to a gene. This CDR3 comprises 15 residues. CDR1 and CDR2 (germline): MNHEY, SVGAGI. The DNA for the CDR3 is TGTGCCAGCAGAGACAGCGGGAGGGCCTCTGGTGAGCAGTTCTTC. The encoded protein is CASRDSGRASGEQFF.

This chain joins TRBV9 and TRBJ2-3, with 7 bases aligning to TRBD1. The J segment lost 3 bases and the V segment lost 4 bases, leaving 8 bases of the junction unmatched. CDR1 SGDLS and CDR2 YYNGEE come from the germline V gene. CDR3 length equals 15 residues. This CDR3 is CASSTSTGSTDTQYF. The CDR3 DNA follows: TGTGCCAGCAGCACCTCGACAGGGTCGACAGATACGCAGTATTTT.